This entry features one TCR beta chain sequence. The antigen is unknown. The data belong to a study of cytomegalovirus exposure and HLA in healthy donors. Findings of the study overall: A later look showed TCR association rates differing by HLA locus, highest for DRB1 and lowest for HLA-C. Prediction of most subjects' HLA-A and HLA-B alleles by TCR beta sequences was reportedly accurate. Reported performance of the classifier showed diagnosis of cytomegalovirus status with high specificity and sensitivity.

Germline CDR1 reads SGHNT; CDR2 reads YYREEE (reference sequence). The ends lost 2 bases at V and 4 bases at J; junction bases unmatched: 3. CDR3 size: 14 residues. The study ran its PCR with 60 Vbeta and 13 Jbeta primers. Clones were read by immunoSEQ multiplex PCR, and TCRdb kept only the in-frame ones, dropping some. The data hold 100,000 to 150,000 clones, with around 77% observed a single time. This clonotype was sampled from a human donor in good health. The rearrangement uses TRBV5-4 and TRBJ2-3; TRBD1 matches at 8 bases. The material sequenced was PBMCs. The CDR3 here is CASSLEDRADTQYF. The CDR3 DNA follows: TGTGCCAGCAGCTTAGAGGACAGGGCAGATACGCAGTATTTT. The entire variable domain, with the rest obtained from reference TRBV5-4 and TRBJ2-3, is as follows: ETGVTQSPTHLIKTRGQQVTLRCSSQSGHNTVSWYQQALGQGPQFIFQYYREEENGRGNFPPRFSGLQFPNYSSELNVNALELDDSALYLCASSLEDRADTQYFGPGTRLTVL.